This T cell receptor (beta chain) emerged from a study of shared clonotypes between healthy human individuals. Researchers divided each subset's genomic DNA evenly across several immunoSEQ plates. Clones were sequenced by immunoSEQ multiplex PCR, and TCRdb holds only the in-frame ones, with some missing. Seen here are approximately 1,500,000 clones, 96% observed once, and the top ten hold more than 0.9%. This sequence originates from a man aged 30-40 years in good health. Input material: naive CD4+ T cells sorted from blood. Subset of the sample: CD45RA+ positively selected.

CDR3 residues: CASSINRIRMNTEAFF. In DNA, the CDR3 is TGTGCCAGCTCAATAAACAGGATTCGGATGAACACTGAAGCTTTCTTT. This chain uses TRBV18 with TRBJ1-1; tentative D call: TRBD1 (5 bases). Germline V lookup: CDR1 KGHSH, CDR2 LQKENI. The CDR3 length is 16 residues. Between the trimmed V and J ends, which lost 5 bases and 0 bases, there was a span of 16 bases.